A single sample gave rise to the 15 T cell receptor beta chains below, sequenced in a study of T cell therapy after organ transplantation. No antigens are known for them. Time point here: 4-8 weeks after completion of therapy. Here immunoSEQ multiplex PCR was the method, and the copy in TCRdb shows in-frame clones only, minus some. The table lists fewer than 25,000 clones, about four fifths of them singletons, with about a tenth in the top ten. Sequenced material: CD8+ T cells from blood, taken after autologous CMV-specific T cell therapy. The source of these receptors is a human patient who had received a solid organ transplant and had CMV disease. Some of the T cells may derive from the graft donor.

This rearrangement joins TRBV19 to TRBJ1-5; 7 bases line up with TRBD1. The J segment lost 3 bases and the V segment lost 5 bases, leaving 4 bases of the junction unmatched. The CDR3 length is 14 residues. Germline V gives CDR1 LNHDA, CDR2 SQIVND (reference sequence). This CDR3 is CASSPGTVNQPQHF. CDR3 DNA sequence: TGTGCCAGTAGTCCGGGGACAGTCAATCAGCCCCAGCATTTT.

Remarks on this clone: Other nucleotide sequences from this sample produce the same CDR3. V and J are TRBV19 and TRBJ2-3, with 13 bases lining up with TRBD2. The CDR3 extends over 16 amino acids. The germline V gene encodes CDR1 LNHDA and CDR2 SQIVND (reference sequence). V lost 3 bases and J lost 1; bases outside the gene matches: 1. The CDR3 DNA reads as TGTGCCAGTAGTATTGGACTAGCGGGAGGCACAGATACGCAGTATTTT. Amino acid sequence: CASSIGLAGGTDTQYF.

The rearrangement uses TRBV27 and TRBJ2-7; no clear D. Per the germline V gene, CDR1 is MNHEY and CDR2 is SMNVEV (reference sequence). The CDR3 covers 12 residues. Trimming removed 6 bases from V and 6 bases from J, with 12 bases in between. The CDR3 nucleotides are TGTGCCAGCAGCACAGAGAATGCCGAGCAGTACTTC. This sequence encodes CASSTENAEQYF.

The V and J genes are TRBV18 and TRBJ2-1; 10 bases line up with TRBD2. Germline CDR1 KGHSH, CDR2 LQKENI. The ends lost 1 base at V and 5 bases at J; junction bases unmatched: 2. The CDR3 totals 15 residues. The CDR3 here is CASSPRAGGHNEQFF. In nucleotides, the CDR3 is TGTGCCAGCTCACCACGAGCGGGGGGGCACAATGAGCAGTTCTTC.

The chain links TRBV10-3 to TRBJ1-1; 8 positions agree with TRBD1. V dropped 0 bases and J dropped 0; count of bases not matched to a gene: 3. The germline gives CDR1 ENHRY, CDR2 SYGVKD. The CDR3 sequence is 16 residues long. The DNA of the CDR3 is TGTGCCATCAGTGAGTCGGGACAGGATTTGAACACTGAAGCTTTCTTT. It translates to CAISESGQDLNTEAFF.

The chain combines TRBV10-2 with TRBJ1-3, with D uncertain. Germline lookup yields CDR1 WSHSY and CDR2 SAAADI. This CDR3 has 13 amino acids. Trimming left V 3 bases short and J 3 bases short, with 6 bases between. This CDR3 is CASSEGLGNTIYF. The CDR3 DNA reads as TGCGCCAGCAGTGAAGGCCTTGGAAACACCATATATTTT.

The gene calls are TRBV19 and TRBJ1-1; a possible D gene is TRBD1 (6 bases). This CDR3 comprises 12 residues. Germline CDR1 LNHDA, CDR2 SQIVND (reference sequence). V was cut by 8 bases and J by 5 bases, with 12 bases left in between. CDR3 DNA sequence: TGTGCCAGTCTTGACAGGTTTACTGAAGCTTTCTTT. It specifies CASLDRFTEAFF.

This rearrangement joins TRBV13 to TRBJ1-1; TRBD1 might be the D (5 bases). CDR3 length equals 13 residues. Deletions cut 5 bases from V and 1 base from J, with 8 bases between. Germline assignment: CDR1 PRHDT and CDR2 FYEKMQ (reference sequence). In DNA form, the CDR3 reads TGTGCCAGCAGCCGACAGCAGAACACTGAAGCTTTCTTT. It encodes CASSRQQNTEAFF.

As concerns this clone: A read error may account for a junction end that differs from germline. This chain joins TRBV7-7 and TRBJ2-7, with 7 bases fitting TRBD1. Per the germline V gene, CDR1 is SSHAT and CDR2 is FNYEAQ (reference sequence). The CDR3 loop spans 14 amino acids. In DNA, the CDR3 is TGTGCTAGCAGCTTAGAGGGGGCGCTGGACGAGCAGTACTTC. This codes for CASSLEGALDEQYF.

Relative to its sample, this clone is medium-sized. The CDR3 DNA reads TGTGCCAGCAGTATACAGGGGCGGGACACTGAAGCTTTCTTT. It encodes CASSIQGRDTEAFF. The genes are TRBV25-1 and TRBJ1-1; 7 bases align to TRBD1. The CDR3 has 14 residues. Germline V CDR1 and CDR2: MGHDK, SYGVNS. J lost 3 bases, V lost 5 bases, and 6 bases had no gene match.

The chain's CDR3 is CASSALLDEKLFF. CDR3 nucleotide sequence: TGTGCCAGCAGCGCCCTCCTCGATGAAAAACTGTTTTTT. This chain connects TRBV9 to TRBJ1-4; no clear D gene. This CDR3 has 13 residues. Trimming took 3 bases from V and 6 from J, leaving 9 bases between them. The germline gives CDR1 SGDLS, CDR2 YYNGEE.

The chain has TRBV6-4 and TRBJ2-3; 8 bases line up with TRBD1. CDR1 is MRHNA and CDR2 is SNTAGT in the germline V gene. The CDR3 has 15 amino acids. The J segment lost 2 bases and the V segment lost 3 bases, leaving 4 bases of the junction unmatched. CDR3 region: CASSDGQGATDTQYF. The CDR3 region has the DNA TGTGCCAGCAGTGATGGTCAGGGGGCCACAGATACGCAGTATTTT.

The chain couples TRBV9 to TRBJ2-7, with D unclear. This CDR3 is 14 amino acids long. V was clipped by 0 bases and J by 4 bases, with 11 bases between them. The germline CDR1 and CDR2 sequences are SGDLS and YYNGEE. CDR3 nucleotide sequence: TGTGCCAGCAGCGTAGGGTCCCTAAGGTACGAGCAGTACTTC. Its protein product is CASSVGSLRYEQYF.

This chain links TRBV4-1 with TRBJ2-3; a possible D gene is TRBD1 (5 bases). In germline, CDR1 is MGHRA, CDR2 YSYEKL. Trimming took off 1 base at V and 0 bases at J, with 11 bases between the two ends. The CDR3 has 16 residues. DNA for the CDR3: TGCGCCAGCAGCCAAGCTTTGACAGTCAGCACAGATACGCAGTATTTT. Amino acids: CASSQALTVSTDTQYF.

This clone showed up just once. At one of its ends the junction is not consistent with the germline gene, which may arise from a read error. This chain connects TRBV2 to TRBJ2-5, with D perhaps matching TRBD1 (5 bases). Germline V gene sequence: CDR1 SNHLY, CDR2 FYNNEI. CDR3 length: 14 residues. In DNA, the CDR3 is TGTGCCAGCAACGAACCGGACGGACAAGAAACCCAGTACTTC. Amino acid sequence: CASNEPDGQETQYF.